A selection of T cell receptor beta chains follows, all from one sample in a study of T cells in Graves' hyperthyroidism and ophthalmopathy. TCRdb redid the calling of the multiplex PCR reads with MiXCR, one entry per CDR3 protein. This table holds 300,000 to 450,000 distinct CDR3 sequences, approximately 25% found once. The material sequenced was blood. The receptors shown here come from a man aged 50-59 years with Graves' hyperthyroidism. CDR3s include the opening cysteine and the closing phenylalanine or tryptophan. The D gene is left open where the match is weak. Size is omitted from some rows. Given values are once, few, many or a class for expanded clones.

D: TRBD2; size: -; J: TRBJ2-7; V: TRBV5-1; DNA: TGCGCCAGCAGCTTGTCTAGCGGGTTCGAGCAGTACTTC; CDR3: CASSLSSGFEQYF
D: -; size: few; J: TRBJ2-3; V: TRBV11-3; DNA: TGTGCCAGCAGCTTAGGTCGGGGGCCTAGCACAGATACGCAGTATTTT; CDR3: CASSLGRGPSTDTQYF
D: TRBD2; size: -; J: TRBJ2-7; V: TRBV12-3/TRBV12-4; DNA: TGTGCCAGCAGATCCGGGACTAGCGTCTACGAGCAGTACTTC; CDR3: CASRSGTSVYEQYF
D: -; size: few; J: TRBJ1-4; V: TRBV20-1; DNA: TGCAGTGCTATCGACAGCTCCCTGGGCGAAAAACTGTTTTTT; CDR3: CSAIDSSLGEKLFF
D: -; size: -; J: TRBJ1-1; V: TRBV25-1; DNA: TGTGCCAGCAGTGGAACCGGGACGCAGAAAGCTTTCTTT; CDR3: CASSGTGTQKAFF
D: TRBD2; size: -; J: TRBJ2-7; V: TRBV20-1; DNA: TGCAGTGCTAGAGTAGGCGGGAGGGCCTTCGAGCAGTACTTC; CDR3: CSARVGGRAFEQYF
D: TRBD2; size: -; J: TRBJ2-7; V: TRBV5-5; DNA: TGTGCCAGCAGCTTGGGCCTTGGGACTAGCGGGAGCTACGAGCAGTACTTC; CDR3: CASSLGLGTSGSYEQYF
D: -; size: few; J: TRBJ2-5; V: TRBV30; DNA: TGTGCCTGGAGTGTACCCACAGGACGGCAAGAGACCCAGTACTTC; CDR3: CAWSVPTGRQETQYF
D: -; size: few; J: TRBJ1-3; V: TRBV5-1; DNA: TGCGCCAGCACTGATTTCTCTGGAAACACCATATATTTT; CDR3: CASTDFSGNTIYF
D: -; size: few; J: TRBJ2-5; V: TRBV10-1; DNA: TGCGCCAGCATTGCGGGAACGGAGACCCAGTACTTC; CDR3: CASIAGTETQYF
D: -; size: many; J: TRBJ1-3; V: TRBV18; DNA: TGTGCCAGCTCACCCGATTCTGGAAACACCATATATTTT; CDR3: CASSPDSGNTIYF
D: TRBD2; size: -; J: TRBJ2-4; V: TRBV19; DNA: TGTGCCAGTAGTATCCGGGACTATGAGAACATTCAGTACTTC; CDR3: CASSIRDYENIQYF
D: TRBD2; size: -; J: TRBJ2-2; V: TRBV20-1; DNA: TGCAGTGCCCCTTATAGTGGACTAGCGGGAGCGAACACCGGGGAGCTGTTTTTT; CDR3: CSAPYSGLAGANTGELFF
D: -; size: -; J: TRBJ2-2; V: TRBV29-1; DNA: TGCAGCGTTGGACACCTGGGCACCGGGGAGCTGTTTTTT; CDR3: CSVGHLGTGELFF
D: -; size: few; J: TRBJ2-1; V: TRBV18; DNA: TGTGCCAGCTCAGCACAGGGTACCTACAATGAGCAGTTCTTC; CDR3: CASSAQGTYNEQFF
D: TRBD1; size: many; J: TRBJ2-7; V: TRBV2; DNA: TGTGCCAGCAGTGAGTTCCACAGGGGCGAGCAGTACTTC; CDR3: CASSEFHRGEQYF
D: TRBD2; size: few; J: TRBJ2-1; V: TRBV3-1; DNA: TGTGCCGCCTCTCGGACTAGCGGGAGAAATGAGCAGTTCTTC; CDR3: CAASRTSGRNEQFF
D: TRBD1; size: few; J: TRBJ2-3; V: TRBV29-1; DNA: TGCAGCGCTAGACAGGGGGCAAGAGATACGCAGTATTTT; CDR3: CSARQGARDTQYF
D: TRBD1; size: few; J: TRBJ2-7; V: TRBV6-1; DNA: TGTGCCAGCAGTGAAGCAGGACAGGGGAGGTACGAGCAGTACTTC; CDR3: CASSEAGQGRYEQYF
D: TRBD1; size: -; J: TRBJ1-2; V: TRBV29-1; DNA: TGCAGCGTTCGAACAGGGGTGGGCTATGGCTACACCTTC; CDR3: CSVRTGVGYGYTF
D: -; size: many; J: TRBJ2-7; V: TRBV11-3; DNA: TGTGCCAGCAGCTTAAAAACTGCCGGCTACGAGCAGTACTTC; CDR3: CASSLKTAGYEQYF
D: -; size: -; J: TRBJ2-3; V: TRBV20-1; DNA: TGCAGTGCTAGTCTGGGTATGGATACGCAGTATTTT; CDR3: CSASLGMDTQYF
D: -; size: few; J: TRBJ1-5; V: TRBV6-6; DNA: TGTGCCAGCAGTTACTCGGTTGTTGGGGATAGCAATCAGCCCCAGCATTTT; CDR3: CASSYSVVGDSNQPQHF
D: TRBD1; size: -; J: TRBJ2-1; V: TRBV29-1; DNA: TGCAGCACACGGGTGGCAGGGGGCTACAATGAGCAGTTCTTC; CDR3: CSTRVAGGYNEQFF
D: -; size: few; J: TRBJ1-2; V: TRBV6-1; DNA: TGTGCCACCTTGCCTAGAGGGTCCCGGGGCTATGGCTACACCTTC; CDR3: CATLPRGSRGYGYTF
D: TRBD1; size: -; J: TRBJ1-1; V: TRBV7-2; DNA: TGTGCCAGCAGCCTATCCGTGGGACAGCACACTGAAGCTTTCTTT; CDR3: CASSLSVGQHTEAFF
D: -; size: many; J: TRBJ2-7; V: TRBV3-1; DNA: TGTGCCAGCAGCCAGATACGTAGCGTCTCCTACGAGCAGTACTTC; CDR3: CASSQIRSVSYEQYF
D: -; size: -; J: TRBJ1-5; V: TRBV19; DNA: TGTGCCAGTAGTTCAGGGGCCCTTAATCAGCCCCAGCATTTT; CDR3: CASSSGALNQPQHF
D: -; size: -; J: TRBJ1-3; V: TRBV18; DNA: TGTGCCAGCTCACCATGGAGCGATCCTGGAAACACCATATATTTT; CDR3: CASSPWSDPGNTIYF
D: TRBD1; size: -; J: TRBJ1-1; V: TRBV6-1; DNA: TGTGCCAGCAGTTCACAGGGGGCGGTGAACACTGAAGCTTTCTTT; CDR3: CASSSQGAVNTEAFF
D: TRBD2; size: -; J: TRBJ2-3; V: TRBV27; DNA: TGTGCCAGCAGCCCCCCGGGACTAGCGCGCACAGATACGCAGTATTTT; CDR3: CASSPPGLARTDTQYF